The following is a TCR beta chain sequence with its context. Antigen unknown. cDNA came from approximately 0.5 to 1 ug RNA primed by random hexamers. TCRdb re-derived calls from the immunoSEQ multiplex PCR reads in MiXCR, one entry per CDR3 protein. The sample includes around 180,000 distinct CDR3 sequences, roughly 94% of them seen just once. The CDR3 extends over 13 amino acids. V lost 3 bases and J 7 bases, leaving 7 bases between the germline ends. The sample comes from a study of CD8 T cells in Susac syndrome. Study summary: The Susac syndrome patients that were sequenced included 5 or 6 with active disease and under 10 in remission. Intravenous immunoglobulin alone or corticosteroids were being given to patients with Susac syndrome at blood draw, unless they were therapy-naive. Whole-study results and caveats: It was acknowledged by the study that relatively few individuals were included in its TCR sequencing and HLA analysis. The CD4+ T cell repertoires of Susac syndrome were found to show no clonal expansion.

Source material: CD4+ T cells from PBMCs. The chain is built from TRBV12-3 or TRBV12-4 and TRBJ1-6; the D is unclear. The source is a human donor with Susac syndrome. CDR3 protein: CASSLQPNSPLHF. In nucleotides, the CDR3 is TGTGCCAGCAGTTTGCAACCGAATTCACCCCTCCACTTT.